The sequence of this TCR beta chain was determined in a study of T-cell reconstitution after alpha-beta-depleted transplantation in children. This CDR3 has 17 residues. Germline lookup yields CDR1 MDHEN and CDR2 SYDVKM. Trimming removed 2 bases from V and 0 bases from J, with 11 bases in between. About this clonotype: Its target is not known.

Study observations and caveats: The origin of high day-60 TCRbeta diversity in some patients lay in surviving recipient T cells and thymic progenitors. After transplant, at about two months, alpha-beta T cells were reportedly derived from several hundred expanded graft clones. T-cell counts and diversity at one year post-transplant came mainly from newly produced T cells.

The TCRbeta library incorporated unique molecular identifiers. TCRdb used MiXCR to reprocess the PCR reads, holding one entry per CDR3 protein. The sample has some 830,000 distinct CDR3 sequences, roughly 15% seen once. This receptor was obtained from a male patient aged 10-17 years who had a stem cell transplant for acute lymphoblastic leukemia, so the T cells may come from the graft donor. The rearrangement uses TRBV28 and TRBJ2-6; unclear D gene. Specimen: PBMCs, mostly from graft donor cells, collected 360 days after TCRalphabeta/CD19-depleted stem cell transplant. CDR3 residues: CASSLEGLGSGANVLTF. In DNA form, the CDR3 reads TGTGCCAGCAGTTTAGAAGGTTTGGGCTCTGGGGCCAACGTCCTGACTTTC.